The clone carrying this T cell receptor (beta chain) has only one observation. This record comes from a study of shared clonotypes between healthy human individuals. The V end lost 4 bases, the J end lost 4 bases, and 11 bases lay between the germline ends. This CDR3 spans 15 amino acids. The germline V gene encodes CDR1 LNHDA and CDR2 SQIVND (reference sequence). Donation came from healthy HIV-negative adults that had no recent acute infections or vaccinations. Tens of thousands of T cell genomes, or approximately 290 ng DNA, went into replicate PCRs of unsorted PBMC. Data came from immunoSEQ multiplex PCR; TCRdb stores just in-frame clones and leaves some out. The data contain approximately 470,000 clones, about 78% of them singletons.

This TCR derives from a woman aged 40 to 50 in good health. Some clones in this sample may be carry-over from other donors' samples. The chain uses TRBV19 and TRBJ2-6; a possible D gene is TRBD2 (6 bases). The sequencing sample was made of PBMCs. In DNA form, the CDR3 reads TGTGCCAGTAGTAGCGGGGTCCTCGGGGCCAACGTCCTGACTTTC. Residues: CASSSGVLGANVLTF.